The T cell receptor beta chain under discussion was sequenced for a study of beta chain features in type 1 diabetes. Overall study context: No patient-donor differences in age, gender, total cells or subset yield.

Concerning this clone itself: Its target is unknown.

Per germline, CDR1 SGHDN and CDR2 FVKESK. The junction had 9 bases not matched to a gene; V was cut back by 0 bases and J by 10 bases. The CDR3 has 15 residues. General study findings and limits: The naive, central memory and Treg TCRB repertoires looked more alike in patients than they did in healthy donors. TCRB CDR3 length was moderately but significantly reduced in all four CD4+ subsets of Type 1 diabetes patients. There was a possibility that cDNA sequencing over-represented cells with high TCR expression.

What was sequenced were expressed TCRB transcripts, since all of the isolated RNA had been reverse transcribed. Naive, central memory and regulatory T cell samples averaged about 3.57 million reads. The method was immunoSEQ multiplex PCR; TCRdb's version includes in-frame clones alone and lacks a portion of them. The sample records about 52,000 clones, approximately 45% being singletons. Specimen: Tregs from blood. This receptor was taken from a man under 40 with type 1 diabetes. This chain links TRBV14 with TRBJ2-1; 7 bases are shared with TRBD1. The CDR3 is CASSQENLQGQEQFF. CDR3 coding DNA: TGTGCCAGCAGCCAAGAAAACCTACAGGGACAGGAGCAGTTCTTC.